This entry lists 29 T cell receptor beta chains sequenced from one sample in a study of OX40 agonist ivuxolimab in advanced cancers. Assay used: immunoSEQ multiplex PCR; TCRdb lists only in-frame clones, some missing. The data contain tens of thousands of clones, about nine tenths of them seen just once; the ten biggest clones take up about 1.3%. The material was CD4+ or CD8+ T cells sorted from blood, obtained in a trial of the OX40 agonist ivuxolimab. These receptors were taken from an adult with an advanced solid tumor such as melanoma, head and neck, liver or kidney cancer.

The chain uses TRBV6-5 and TRBJ1-5; D ambiguous. Germline V CDR1 and CDR2: MNHEY, SVGAGI. Trimming shortened V by 2 bases and J by 4 bases, and 6 bases separated the two germline ends. This CDR3 is 13 amino acids long. The CDR3 sequence: CASSYHGNQPQHF. CDR3 in DNA: TGTGCCAGCAGTTACCATGGAAATCAGCCCCAGCATTTT.

The chain joins TRBV6-1 to TRBJ2-1, with D maybe TRBD2 (6 bases). The germline V gene encodes CDR1 MNHNS and CDR2 SASEGT. This CDR3 comprises 11 residues. Trimming removed 6 bases at V and 7 bases at J, with 7 bases between. The DNA of the CDR3 is TGTGCCAGCAGGGAGGGGAATGAGCAGTTCTTC. Protein: CASREGNEQFF.

CDR3 amino acids: CASSLGRSSGRWEQFF. CDR3 bases: TGTGCCAGCAGCTTAGGGCGGTCTAGCGGGAGGTGGGAGCAGTTCTTC. The gene calls are TRBV7-2 and TRBJ2-1; 11 nucleotides line up with TRBD2. CDR1 SGHTA and CDR2 FQGNSA come from the germline V gene. V shed 1 base and J 10 bases; nucleotides not matched to a gene: 9. The CDR3 runs to 16 residues.

The chain has TRBV27 and TRBJ2-3; TRBD1 is a possible D gene (5 bases). The CDR3 loop spans 12 amino acids. Germline assignment: CDR1 MNHEY and CDR2 SMNVEV (reference sequence). V lost 2 bases to trimming and J lost 6 bases, with 6 bases between them. The CDR3 loop reads CASSLTGDTQYF. CDR3 nucleotides: TGTGCCAGCAGTTTAACAGGCGATACGCAGTATTTT.

The gene calls are TRBV9 and TRBJ1-1; D is ambiguous. This CDR3 has 14 amino acids. The germline CDR1 and CDR2 sequences are SGDLS and YYNGEE. V lost 1 base and J 1 base, leaving 8 bases between the germline ends. Here the CDR3 reads CASSVRIENTEAFF. CDR3 nucleotides: TGTGCCAGCAGCGTAAGAATCGAGAACACTGAAGCTTTCTTT.

This chain uses TRBV6-6 with TRBJ2-5; a possible D gene is TRBD1 (6 bases). CDR1 is MNHNY and CDR2 is SVGAGI in the germline V gene (reference sequence). Between the trimmed V and J ends, which lost 5 bases and 5 bases, there was a span of 15 bases. The CDR3 has 14 amino acids. CDR3 nucleotide sequence: TGTGCCAGCAGTCTGACGACAGGTCGGGAGACCCAGTACTTC. Protein: CASSLTTGRETQYF.

This clone was seen a few times. J is TRBJ1-1 and V is TRBV7-9; D is ambiguous. Germline values: CDR1 SEHNR, CDR2 FQNEAQ (reference sequence). The CDR3 is 14 amino acids. V was shortened by 2 bases and J by 1 base, with 8 bases between the two germline ends. CDR3 DNA: TGTGCCAGCAGCTTAATGGGTAAGAACACTGAAGCTTTCTTT. This codes for CASSLMGKNTEAFF. Using reference TRBV7-9 and TRBJ1-1 for the parts outside the CDR3, the full variable domain is DTGVSQNPRHKITKRGQNVTFRCDPISEHNRLYWYRQTLGQGPEFLTYFQNEAQLEKSRLLSDRFSAERPKGSFSTLEIQRTEQGDSAMYLCASSLMGKNTEAFFGQGTRLTVV.

This chain joins TRBV18 and TRBJ2-7, with D uncertain. The V end lost 0 bases, the J end lost 2 bases, and 14 bases lay between the germline ends. The CDR3 consists of 16 residues. Germline loops: CDR1 KGHSH, CDR2 LQKENI. The CDR3 region is CASSPPTSIVPYEQYF. The CDR3 DNA follows: TGTGCCAGCTCACCACCTACGTCTATCGTCCCCTACGAGCAGTACTTC.

The chain couples TRBV19 to TRBJ2-5, with a tentative D call TRBD2 (7 bases). There are 15 residues in the CDR3. CDR1 and CDR2 from the germline V gene are LNHDA and SQIVND (reference sequence). Trimming left V 5 bases short and J 5 bases short, with 18 bases between. CDR3 in DNA: TGTGCCAGTAGTTCCCCAGGGGCCGGGGGGGAGACCCAGTACTTC. This gives the protein CASSSPGAGGETQYF.

The chain couples TRBV4-2 to TRBJ2-3; the match to TRBD2 covers 10 bases. This CDR3 is 18 amino acids long. From germline, CDR1 is LGHNA and CDR2 YNFKEQ. V was clipped by 0 bases and J by 4 bases; unmatched bases: 10. Here the CDR3 DNA reads TGTGCCAGCAGCCAAGATCCAAGCGGGAGGGGGGTCGCAGATACGCAGTATTTT. It yields the protein CASSQDPSGRGVADTQYF.

The chain has TRBV5-4 and TRBJ2-5; D is undetermined. Trimming shortened V by 0 bases and J by 2 bases, and 11 bases separated the two germline ends. This CDR3 spans 15 amino acids. Germline lookup yields CDR1 SGHNT and CDR2 YYREEE (reference sequence). The CDR3 bases are TGTGCCAGCAGCTTGGACGGCAGTCGTCAAGAGACCCAGTACTTC. This translates into CASSLDGSRQETQYF.

The chain couples TRBV6-1 to TRBJ2-3; D ambiguous. Germline CDR1 MNHNS, CDR2 SASEGT. The CDR3 length is 14 residues. Trimming stripped 3 bases from V and 1 base from J, with 8 bases between. The CDR3 reads CASSEGSGTDTQYF. CDR3 coding DNA: TGTGCCAGCAGTGAGGGATCTGGCACAGATACGCAGTATTTT.

This clone was observed once. The J gene is TRBJ1-1, the V gene TRBV9, with no clear D. This CDR3 has 13 residues. Trimming shortened V by 10 bases and J by 3 bases, and 16 bases separated the two germline ends. Looked up from germline, CDR1 is SGDLS and CDR2 is YYNGEE. CDR3 residues: CAGQELDDTEAFF. The CDR3 DNA reads as TGTGCCGGGCAGGAGCTCGACGACACTGAAGCTTTCTTT. Drawing the rest from reference TRBV9 and TRBJ1-1, the complete variable domain is DSGVTQTPKHLITATGQRVTLRCSPRSGDLSVYWYQQSLDQGLQFLIQYYNGEERAKGNILERFSAQQFPDLHSELNLSSLELGDSALYFCAGQELDDTEAFFGQGTRLTVV.

The chain combines TRBV7-6 with TRBJ2-3; 11 nucleotides agree with TRBD2. The V gene end was trimmed by 1 base and the J gene end by 6 bases; junction bases not matched to a gene: 0. The CDR3 runs to 14 residues. CDR1 is SGHVS and CDR2 is FNYEAQ in the germline V gene. CDR3 in DNA: TGTGCCAGCAGCTTAGTAGCGGGAGGGGATACGCAGTATTTT. Translation: CASSLVAGGDTQYF.

The chain joins TRBV28 to TRBJ1-5; TRBD1 matches 8 bases. The trim removed 3 bases at V and 12 bases at J, leaving 7 bases unmatched. This CDR3 is 13 amino acids long. Germline CDR1 is MDHEN and CDR2 is SYDVKM. CDR3 region: CASSFGTGGLQHF. CDR3 DNA sequence: TGTGCCAGCAGTTTCGGGACAGGCGGTCTCCAGCATTTT.

The V gene is TRBV19, the J gene TRBJ1-1; 7 bases map to TRBD1. After removal of 5 bases from V and 1 base from J, the junction contained 4 bases not matched to a gene. In germline, CDR1 is LNHDA, CDR2 SQIVND (reference sequence). This CDR3 region has 14 residues. The CDR3 nucleotides are TGTGCCAGTAGTGCCCGACAGGGGAACACTGAAGCTTTCTTT. Protein: CASSARQGNTEAFF.

A single count supports this clone. V is TRBV7-8 and J is TRBJ2-3, with D possibly TRBD2 on 5 matching bases. Trimming left V 5 bases short and J 1 base short, with 10 bases between. Germline V CDR1 and CDR2: SGHVS, FQNEAQ. There are 14 residues in the CDR3. The CDR3 region is CASSPQAGTDTQYF. CDR3 coding DNA: TGTGCCAGCAGCCCCCAAGCGGGCACAGATACGCAGTATTTT.

The chain has TRBV5-1 and TRBJ1-1; D may be TRBD1 (6 bases). In germline, CDR1 is SGHRS, CDR2 YFSETQ. The CDR3 has 14 residues. The V end was cut by 4 bases, the J end by 2 bases, with 12 bases between. The CDR3 is CASSRPGVNTEAFF. The CDR3 DNA reads TGCGCCAGCAGCCGACCAGGGGTTAACACTGAAGCTTTCTTT.

The DNA of the CDR3 is TGTGCCAGCAGCCCTGGGACATCACAGCCCCAGCATTTT. Amino acid sequence: CASSPGTSQPQHF. The V and J genes are TRBV28 and TRBJ1-5, with D perhaps matching TRBD1 (6 bases). Germline V lookup: CDR1 MDHEN, CDR2 SYDVKM. Trimming pared 6 bases from V and 7 bases from J, leaving 13 bases between. The CDR3 consists of 13 residues.

This chain joins TRBV19 and TRBJ2-1; D is unclear. V was pared by 8 bases and J by 9 bases, with 11 bases between. This CDR3 has 11 amino acids. Germline CDR1 reads LNHDA; CDR2 reads SQIVND (reference sequence). CDR3 bases: TGTGCCAGTCGCAAGCAGACTGAGCAGTTCTTC. This gives the protein CASRKQTEQFF.

The CDR3 spells CASGIDTNSYEQYF. The CDR3 bases are TGCGCCAGCGGGATTGACACCAACTCCTACGAGCAGTACTTC. The chain joins TRBV5-1 to TRBJ2-7, with D unclear. Trimming removed 7 bases from V and 0 bases from J, with 14 bases in between. The V gene's germline CDR1 is SGHRS and CDR2 YFSETQ. CDR3 length: 14 amino acids.

The chain couples TRBV25-1 to TRBJ2-7; 9 nucleotides agree with TRBD1. V dropped 8 bases and J dropped 6; count of bases not matched to a gene: 8. There are 13 residues in the CDR3. Germline assignment: CDR1 MGHDK and CDR2 SYGVNS. CDR3 sequence (DNA): TGTGCCAGCGGGGGACAGGGCTCTGGCGAGCAGTACTTC. It codes for CASGGQGSGEQYF.

The V gene is TRBV5-4, the J gene TRBJ1-4; a possible D gene is TRBD1 (5 bases). The CDR3 runs to 18 residues. Germline V lookup: CDR1 SGHNT, CDR2 YYREEE (reference sequence). V gave up 0 bases and J gave up 1 base, with 16 bases separating them. CDR3 DNA sequence: TGTGCCAGCAGCTTGGGACAATGGGGGTCTGGAACTAATGAAAAACTGTTTTTT. The encoded protein is CASSLGQWGSGTNEKLFF. The full variable domain, rest sourced from reference TRBV5-4 and TRBJ1-4, is ETGVTQSPTHLIKTRGQQVTLRCSSQSGHNTVSWYQQALGQGPQFIFQYYREEENGRGNFPPRFSGLQFPNYSSELNVNALELDDSALYLCASSLGQWGSGTNEKLFFGSGTQLSVL.

The chain combines TRBV19 with TRBJ2-4; D perhaps matches TRBD1 (6 bases). The CDR3 contains 13 residues. V gave up 3 bases and J gave up 11 bases, with 14 bases separating them. The germline gives CDR1 LNHDA, CDR2 SQIVND (reference sequence). The CDR3 here is CASSIGQGLVQYF. CDR3 DNA: TGTGCCAGTAGTATCGGCCAGGGGCTGGTTCAGTACTTC.

Only one count was recorded for this clone. The V call is TRBV7-3, the J call TRBJ2-7, with 9 bases fitting TRBD2. The CDR3 is 17 amino acids. The germline V gene has CDR1 SGHTA and CDR2 FQGTGA. The J segment lost 0 bases and the V segment lost 0 bases, leaving 6 bases of the junction unmatched. CDR3 sequence (DNA): TGTGCCAGCAGCTTAACCTCTAGCGGGGAAATCTCCTACGAGCAGTACTTC. It encodes CASSLTSSGEISYEQYF.

This clone turned up a few times. The chain combines TRBV6-4 with TRBJ2-2; D might be TRBD2 (6 bases). This CDR3 region has 14 residues. The V and J ends lost 7 bases and 1 base respectively, with 10 bases between them. Germline V CDR1 and CDR2: MRHNA, SNTAGT. The CDR3 coding sequence is TGTGCCAGCAAGAATAGCGGGAACACCGGGGAGCTGTTTTTT. The encoded protein is CASKNSGNTGELFF.

The genes are TRBV6-6 and TRBJ2-5; 7 bases are a match to TRBD2. Germline V gene data show CDR1 as MNHNY and CDR2 as SVGAGI (reference sequence). J gave up 7 bases and V 2 bases, and 7 bases lay outside the gene matches. The CDR3 consists of 14 residues. The CDR3 here is CASSYQTGGGTQYF. CDR3 nucleotide sequence: TGTGCCAGCAGTTACCAAACGGGGGGAGGGACCCAGTACTTC.

The chain joins TRBV6-1 to TRBJ1-5; D remains ambiguous. The V end lost 0 bases, the J end lost 3 bases, and 9 bases lay between the germline ends. The CDR3 sequence is 15 residues long. CDR1 is MNHNS and CDR2 is SASEGT in the germline V gene. The CDR3 here is CASSEAGLTNQPQHF. The CDR3 nucleotides read TGTGCCAGCAGTGAAGCGGGGTTAACCAATCAGCCCCAGCATTTT.

The V call is TRBV7-9, the J call TRBJ1-5, with TRBD1 matching over 7 bases. CDR3 length: 14 residues. V lost 5 bases to trimming and J lost 1 base; unmatched junction nucleotides: 2. Germline values: CDR1 SEHNR, CDR2 FQNEAQ (reference sequence). The CDR3 bases are TGTGCCAGCAGCCAGGGGGGAAGCAATCAGCCCCAGCATTTT. It codes for CASSQGGSNQPQHF.